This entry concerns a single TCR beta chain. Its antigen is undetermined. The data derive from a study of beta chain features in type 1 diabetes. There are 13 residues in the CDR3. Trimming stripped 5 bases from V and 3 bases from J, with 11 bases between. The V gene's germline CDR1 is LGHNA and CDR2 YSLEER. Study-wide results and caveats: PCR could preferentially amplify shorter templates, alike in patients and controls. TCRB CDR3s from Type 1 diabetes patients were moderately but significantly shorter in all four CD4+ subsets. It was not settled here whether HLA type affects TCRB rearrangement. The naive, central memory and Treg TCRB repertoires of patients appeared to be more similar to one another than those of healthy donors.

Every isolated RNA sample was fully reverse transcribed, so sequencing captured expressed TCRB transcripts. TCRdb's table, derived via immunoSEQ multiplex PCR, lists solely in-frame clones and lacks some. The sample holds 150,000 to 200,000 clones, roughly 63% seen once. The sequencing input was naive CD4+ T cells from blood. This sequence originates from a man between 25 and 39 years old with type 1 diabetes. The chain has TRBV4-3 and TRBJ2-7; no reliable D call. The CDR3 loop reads CASSFTENYEQYF. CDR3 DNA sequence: TGCGCCAGCAGCTTCACGGAAAACTACGAGCAGTACTTC.